One and the same sample provided the 25 T cell receptor beta chains below, sequenced in a study of blood T cell repertoires in COVID-19. This table comes from immunoSEQ multiplex PCR, and its TCRdb copy is limited to in-frame clones, with some not included. The sample lists under 300,000 clones, approximately 80% seen once, with about 15% in the top ten. Sequenced input: PBMCs or T cells enriched from blood (not recorded which). Every receptor here comes from a man aged 35 to 55 who had recovered from COVID-19.

V is TRBV7-2 and J is TRBJ1-1, with a weak D call TRBD1 (5 bases). V was pared by 5 bases and J by 3 bases, with 10 bases between. The CDR3 length is 13 residues. The V gene's germline CDR1 is SGHTA and CDR2 FQGNSA. The CDR3 DNA reads as TGTGCCAGCAGCCGCAGGGTGGACACTGAAGCTTTCTTT. It translates to CASSRRVDTEAFF.

In this sample, this clone turned up once. The V call is TRBV24-1, the J call TRBJ2-1, with D possibly matching TRBD2 (6 bases). Trimming removed 10 bases from V and 4 bases from J, with 22 bases in between. The CDR3 extends over 16 amino acids. From germline, CDR1 is KGHDR and CDR2 SFDVKD. CDR3 nucleotides: TGTGCCACGCGTGAAACTAGGGACGGGAGATACAATGAGCAGTTCTTC. Amino acid sequence: CATRETRDGRYNEQFF.

The J gene is TRBJ1-2, the V gene TRBV6-5, with 8 bases that match TRBD1. Germline CDR1 is MNHEY and CDR2 is SVGAGI. This CDR3 contains 13 residues. Losses at the gene ends were 3 bases for V and 8 bases for J; bases not matched to a gene: 5. The CDR3 DNA follows: TGTGCCAGCAGTTATGGACAGGGCAGAGGCTACACCTTC. The encoded protein is CASSYGQGRGYTF.

The chain links TRBV18 to TRBJ2-5, with 8 bases fitting TRBD2. After removal of 6 bases from V and 1 base from J, the junction contained 7 bases not matched to a gene. This CDR3 is built from 15 residues. Germline lookup yields CDR1 KGHSH and CDR2 LQKENI. CDR3 loop: CASSGRGGRQETQYF. CDR3 DNA: TGTGCCAGCTCCGGTCGGGGGGGGCGCCAAGAGACCCAGTACTTC. The variable domain in full, completed from reference TRBV18 and TRBJ2-5, reads NAGVMQNPRHLVRRRGQEARLRCSPMKGHSHVYWYRQLPEEGLKFMVYLQKENIIDESGMPKERFSAEFPKEGPSILRIQQVVRGDSAAYFCASSGRGGRQETQYFGPGTRLLVL.

J is TRBJ2-7 and V is TRBV7-2, with 7 bases matching TRBD1. The trim removed 6 bases at V and 4 bases at J, leaving 9 bases unmatched. The CDR3 totals 14 residues. The germline CDR1 and CDR2 sequences are SGHTA and FQGNSA. CDR3 bases: TGTGCCAGCAGAGAAACAGGGGTTTCATACGAGCAGTACTTC. Translating gives CASRETGVSYEQYF.

The chain has TRBV7-2 and TRBJ2-3, with D perhaps matching TRBD2 (5 bases). Germline V gives CDR1 SGHTA, CDR2 FQGNSA. CDR3 length: 13 amino acids. V lost 3 bases and J 1 base, leaving 5 bases between the germline ends. CDR3 sequence: CASSFSGTDTQYF. CDR3 sequence (DNA): TGTGCCAGCAGCTTTAGCGGCACAGATACGCAGTATTTT.

This clone has more than one count but fewer than ten. V gene TRBV18 combines with J gene TRBJ1-1; 8 positions agree with TRBD1. CDR1 KGHSH and CDR2 LQKENI come from the germline V gene. The CDR3 consists of 18 residues. J was trimmed by 2 bases and V by 1 base; bases with no gene match: 12. CDR3 amino acids: CASSPQMAGGAVNTEAFF. The CDR3 bases are TGTGCCAGCTCACCACAGATGGCAGGGGGCGCCGTCAACACTGAAGCTTTCTTT.

The chain links TRBV13 to TRBJ1-2, with TRBD1 matching 8 bases. The CDR3 loop spans 14 amino acids. Germline lookup yields CDR1 PRHDT and CDR2 FYEKMQ (reference sequence). The J segment lost 3 bases and the V segment lost 3 bases, leaving 3 bases of the junction unmatched. The CDR3 reads CASSLQGADYGYTF. The DNA of the CDR3 is TGTGCCAGCAGCTTGCAGGGGGCGGACTATGGCTACACCTTC.

Concerning this clone: Distinct nucleotide sequences in the sample also encode this CDR3. The chain is built from TRBV5-1 and TRBJ1-5; D unresolved. Trimming took off 0 bases at V and 5 bases at J, with 6 bases between the two ends. The germline gives CDR1 SGHRS, CDR2 YFSETQ. This CDR3 spans 13 amino acids. CDR3 in amino acids: CASSLDRDQPQHF. The CDR3 nucleotides read TGCGCCAGCAGCTTGGATCGGGATCAGCCCCAGCATTTT.

This clone was found a few times. This chain joins TRBV28 and TRBJ1-5; D uncertain. Per the germline V gene, CDR1 is MDHEN and CDR2 is SYDVKM. This CDR3 has 15 amino acids. Trimming cost V 7 bases and J 3 bases, with 16 bases left between them. CDR3 DNA: TGTGCCAGCACTACCCCCACCGGGATCAATCAGCCCCAGCATTTT. This translates into CASTTPTGINQPQHF. Filled out from reference TRBV28 and TRBJ1-5, the complete variable domain reads DVKVTQSSRYLVKRTGEKVFLECVQDMDHENMFWYRQDPGLGLRLIYFSYDVKMKEKGDIPEGYSVSREKKERFSLILESASTNQTSMYLCASTTPTGINQPQHFGDGTRLSIL.

The chain is built from TRBV7-9 and TRBJ2-5; D is unclear. Germline CDR1 is SEHNR and CDR2 is FQNEAQ (reference sequence). The CDR3 length is 12 residues. Trimming removed 2 bases from V and 5 bases from J, with 6 bases in between. CDR3 amino acids: CASSLIRETQYF. The DNA of the CDR3 is TGTGCCAGCAGCTTAATCAGGGAGACCCAGTACTTC.

This clone has only one observation. This chain links TRBV10-1 with TRBJ2-7, with D perhaps matching TRBD1 (6 bases). CDR3 size: 13 residues. V gave up 5 bases and J gave up 3 bases, with 11 bases separating them. CDR1 WNHNN and CDR2 SYGVQD come from the germline V gene (reference sequence). Written as DNA, the CDR3 is TGCGCCAGCAGTCCGGGACACCTCTACGAGCAGTACTTC. Translated: CASSPGHLYEQYF.

This chain joins TRBV5-1 and TRBJ2-7; 10 nucleotides align to TRBD2. Germline V gene sequence: CDR1 SGHRS, CDR2 YFSETQ. The CDR3 extends over 16 amino acids. V lost 4 bases, J lost 0 bases, and 7 bases stayed unmatched. CDR3 in amino acids: CASSPWTSGSSYEQYF. For the CDR3, the DNA is TGCGCCAGCAGCCCCTGGACTAGCGGTTCCTCCTACGAGCAGTACTTC.

This clone was recorded a few times. J is TRBJ2-5 and V is TRBV4-3; D is ambiguous. The CDR3 has 12 residues. Germline V CDR1 and CDR2: LGHNA, YSLEER. Deletions cut 4 bases from V and 5 bases from J, with 8 bases between. Here the CDR3 DNA reads TGCGCCAGCAGCCGAGAGAGGGAGACCCAGTACTTC. Protein sequence: CASSRERETQYF.

The rearrangement uses TRBV3-1 (or the pseudogene TRBV3-2) and TRBJ1-2, with unresolved D. The CDR3 sequence is 14 residues long. Looked up from germline, CDR1 is LGHDT and CDR2 is YNNKEL (reference sequence). Trimming removed 4 bases from V and 5 bases from J, with 14 bases in between. The DNA of the CDR3 is TGTGCCAGCAGCCCCCCTGGAGGATATTATGGCTACACCTTC. It codes for CASSPPGGYYGYTF.

The V call is TRBV18, the J call TRBJ1-2; TRBD1 is a possible D gene (5 bases). Germline V gene sequence: CDR1 KGHSH, CDR2 LQKENI. Trimming removed 4 bases at V and 2 bases at J, with 11 bases between. The CDR3 spans 14 residues. In DNA form, the CDR3 reads TGTGCCAGCTCACGAGGGGAGGGGAACTATGGCTACACCTTC. It yields the protein CASSRGEGNYGYTF. Drawing the rest from reference TRBV18 and TRBJ1-2, the complete variable domain is NAGVMQNPRHLVRRRGQEARLRCSPMKGHSHVYWYRQLPEEGLKFMVYLQKENIIDESGMPKERFSAEFPKEGPSILRIQQVVRGDSAAYFCASSRGEGNYGYTFGSGTRLTVV.

This chain joins TRBV7-8 and TRBJ1-2; D possibly corresponds to TRBD1 (6 bases). Trimming took 8 bases from V and 7 from J, leaving 26 bases between them. CDR1 is SGHVS, CDR2 FQNEAQ, per germline. CDR3 length equals 16 residues. The CDR3 spells CASLDIGRGRGGGYTF. The CDR3 DNA follows: TGTGCCAGCCTCGATATTGGGAGGGGGAGGGGCGGTGGCTACACCTTC. Combining the CDR3 with reference TRBV7-8 and TRBJ1-2 gives the whole variable domain GAGVSQSPRYKVAKRGQDVALRCDPISGHVSLFWYQQALGQGPEFLTYFQNEAQLDKSGLPSDRFFAERPEGSVSTLKIQRTQQEDSAVYLCASLDIGRGRGGGYTFGSGTRLTVV.

J is TRBJ1-1 and V is TRBV5-1; possible D gene TRBD1, 6 bases. Trimming removed 0 bases at V and 8 bases at J, with 14 bases between. Germline CDR1 and CDR2: SGHRS and YFSETQ. The CDR3 length is 14 residues. This CDR3 reads CASSLGAGAREAFF. DNA for the CDR3: TGCGCCAGCAGCTTGGGTGCGGGGGCTCGGGAAGCTTTCTTT.

This chain links TRBV30 with TRBJ1-4, with D maybe TRBD1 (5 bases). The CDR3 has 14 residues. Deletions cut 1 base from V and 3 bases from J, with 9 bases between. Per the germline V gene, CDR1 is GTSNPN and CDR2 is SVGIG (reference sequence). The chain's CDR3 is CAWSGGGANEKLFF. The CDR3 nucleotides are TGTGCCTGGAGTGGGGGGGGTGCTAATGAAAAACTGTTTTTT.

CDR3 in amino acids: CASSLEGGAVDTQYF. In DNA form, the CDR3 reads TGTGCCAGCAGCTTAGAAGGGGGAGCTGTAGATACGCAGTATTTT. The chain links TRBV7-3 to TRBJ2-3, with D maybe TRBD1 (6 bases). The length of the CDR3 is 15 residues. CDR1 is SGHTA and CDR2 is FQGTGA in the germline V gene. V was pared by 2 bases and J by 5 bases, with 14 bases between.

This chain connects TRBV15 to TRBJ2-7; 7 bases line up with TRBD1. CDR1 is LNHNV and CDR2 is YYDKDF in the germline V gene (reference sequence). There are 13 residues in the CDR3. With V trimmed by 9 bases and J by 2 bases, 7 bases remained unmatched. The CDR3 bases are TGTGCCACTTCGACAGGGTCGGCCTACGAGCAGTACTTC. Protein product: CATSTGSAYEQYF.

This chain uses TRBV10-3 with TRBJ2-7; 7 bases fit TRBD1. The length of the CDR3 is 12 residues. Germline CDR1 reads ENHRY; CDR2 reads SYGVKD. With 4 bases clipped from V and 5 bases from J, the junction kept 2 bases outside the gene matches. CDR3 amino acids: CAISATGDEQYF. Here the CDR3 DNA reads TGTGCCATCAGTGCTACAGGGGACGAGCAGTACTTC.

This chain joins TRBV11-2 and TRBJ1-1; D remains ambiguous. Germline V gene data show CDR1 as SGHAT and CDR2 as FQNNGV. Between the trimmed V and J ends, which lost 4 bases and 2 bases, there was a span of 8 bases. The CDR3 spans 13 residues. The CDR3 DNA sequence: TGTGCCAGCAGCTCACACCTTAACACTGAAGCTTTCTTT. It yields the protein CASSSHLNTEAFF.

The V and J genes are TRBV28 and TRBJ2-3, with a possible D match to TRBD1 (6 bases). The CDR3 contains 13 residues. Trimming pared 9 bases from V and 1 base from J, leaving 11 bases between. The germline V gene has CDR1 MDHEN and CDR2 SYDVKM. The chain's CDR3 is CASTGKGTDTQYF. In DNA form, the CDR3 reads TGTGCCAGTACAGGGAAAGGCACAGATACGCAGTATTTT.

CDR3 DNA: TGTGCCAGCAGTGGGCGGGAGAGGGAGACCCAGTACTTC. Translation: CASSGRERETQYF. V and J are TRBV2 and TRBJ2-5, with TRBD2 matching over 7 bases. Per the germline V gene, CDR1 is SNHLY and CDR2 is FYNNEI. This CDR3 spans 13 amino acids. Losses at the gene ends were 4 bases for V and 5 bases for J; bases not matched to a gene: 4.